The entry below gives a single T cell receptor (beta chain) sequence along with its context. This clone was seen a handful of times. No cognate antigen has been identified for it. It has no much larger one-base neighbor in the sample; base qualities were not kept. The data were taken from a study of sequential checkpoint blockade in melanoma (dated by TCRdb to between 2019 and 2020). Concerning the study at large: Patients were randomized 1:1 to first-line nivolumab followed by ipilimumab (arm A) or ipilimumab followed by nivolumab (arm B). Maintenance nivolumab came after both trial sequences. Study-level results and caveats: The response-prediction model combining TCR metrics and mutation burden needs validation in larger, independent patient cohorts.

From a lookup of the germline V gene, CDR1 and CDR2 are SGDLS and YYNGEE. Including cysteine and phenylalanine, the CDR3 has 15 amino acids. The entry retains the CDR3 DNA only, 45 bases that are in frame from base 1. A distance of 13 bases separates the germline ends of V and J, which lose 3 bases and 0 bases respectively. Per the publication, the treatment or condition label means: randomized to nivolumab then ipilimumab (arm A) or the reverse (arm B). Prior DNA-damaging chemotherapy had not been received by any trial patient. A FACS Aria II flow cytometer was used to sort live CD3+CD8+ cells that were negative for CD19 and CD56 from thawed PBMCs. Samples came from patients with melanoma in CheckMate 064, a randomized, open-label phase II trial of sequential checkpoint blockade. Peripheral blood mononuclear cells were collected by leukapheresis, purified using Ficoll-Paque, and frozen in human serum containing about 10% DMSO. Immediately after sorting, the purity of sorted blood CD3+CD8+ cells was verified to be >95%, after which DNA was extracted.

TCRbeta CDR3 regions were immunosequenced from genomic DNA with the immunoSEQ Assay. Prior to high-throughput sequencing, genomic DNA was amplified by bias-controlled multiplex PCR. The paper's processing steps were these. To quantify the absolute abundance of each unique TCRbeta CDR3 region, the sequences were collapsed and filtered. Clonality, defined as 1 minus Pielou's evenness, was calculated using only productive rearrangements. A previously published method was used to identify clones whose frequencies were significantly greater in on-treatment samples than in baseline samples. TCRdb carries this immuneACCESS record with in-frame sequences only. Its versions omit some clonotypes, under half of them owing to an unresolved V gene in the studies checked, with the rest unexplained. That table gives V, J and clone size, and the DNA gave D and trimming. The sample table contains 25,000 to 30,000 clones; only one count was recorded for 77% of them. More than 20% of the sample is held by the ten biggest clonotypes.

The sample consisted of CD8+ T cells sorted from blood (inferred from file names), taken from a patient given nivolumab and ipilimumab in sequence. The rearrangement joined TRBV9 to TRBJ2-7; the D segment could be TRBD1, given 6 matching bases. The TCR sequence derives from a human donor with melanoma. In nucleotides, the sequence is TGTGCCAGCAGCGAAGGACAGTCCTACTCCTACGAGCAGTACTTC. It translates as CASSEGQSYSYEQYF. With the portions outside the CDR3 filled from the reference TRBV9 and TRBJ2-7 genes, the complete variable region becomes DSGVTQTPKHLITATGQRVTLRCSPRSGDLSVYWYQQSLDQGLQFLIQYYNGEERAKGNILERFSAQQFPDLHSELNLSSLELGDSALYFCASSEGQSYSYEQYFGPGTRLTVT.